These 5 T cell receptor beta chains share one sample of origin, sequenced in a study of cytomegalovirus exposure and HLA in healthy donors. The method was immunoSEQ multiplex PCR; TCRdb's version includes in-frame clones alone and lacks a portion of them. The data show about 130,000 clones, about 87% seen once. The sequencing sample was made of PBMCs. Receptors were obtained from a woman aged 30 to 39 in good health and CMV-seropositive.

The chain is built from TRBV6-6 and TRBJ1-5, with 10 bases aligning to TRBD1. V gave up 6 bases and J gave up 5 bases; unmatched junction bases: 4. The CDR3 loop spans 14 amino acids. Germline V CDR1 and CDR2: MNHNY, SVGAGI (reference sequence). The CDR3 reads CASRGTGVDQPQHF. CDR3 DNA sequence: TGTGCCAGCAGGGGGACAGGGGTGGATCAGCCCCAGCATTTT.

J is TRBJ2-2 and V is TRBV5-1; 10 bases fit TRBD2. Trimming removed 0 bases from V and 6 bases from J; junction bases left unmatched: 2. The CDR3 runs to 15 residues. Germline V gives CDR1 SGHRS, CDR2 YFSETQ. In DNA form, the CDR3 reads TGCGCCAGCAGCTTGGTGGGACTAGCGTCCGGGGAGCTGTTTTTT. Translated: CASSLVGLASGELFF. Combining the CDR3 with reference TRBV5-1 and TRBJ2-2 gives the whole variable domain KAGVTQTPRYLIKTRGQQVTLSCSPISGHRSVSWYQQTPGQGLQFLFEYFSETQRNKGNFPGRFSGRQFSNSRSEMNVSTLELGDSALYLCASSLVGLASGELFFGEGSRLTVL.

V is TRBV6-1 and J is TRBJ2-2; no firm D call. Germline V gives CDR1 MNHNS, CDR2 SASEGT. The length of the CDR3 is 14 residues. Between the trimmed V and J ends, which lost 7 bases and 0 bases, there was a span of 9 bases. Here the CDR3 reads CASIRETNTGELFF. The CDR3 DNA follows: TGTGCCAGCATCCGCGAGACGAACACCGGGGAGCTGTTTTTT.

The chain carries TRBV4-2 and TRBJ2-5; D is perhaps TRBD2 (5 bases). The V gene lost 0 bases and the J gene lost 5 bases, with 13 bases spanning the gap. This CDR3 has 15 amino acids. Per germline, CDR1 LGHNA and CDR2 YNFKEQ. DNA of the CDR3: TGTGCCAGCAGCCAAGATAGAACGGGCGGGGAGACCCAGTACTTC. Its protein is CASSQDRTGGETQYF.

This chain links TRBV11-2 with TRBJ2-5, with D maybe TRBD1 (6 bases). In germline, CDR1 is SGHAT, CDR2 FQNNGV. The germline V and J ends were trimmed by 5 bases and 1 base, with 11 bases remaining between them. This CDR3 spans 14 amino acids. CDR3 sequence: CASSQGPSQETQYF. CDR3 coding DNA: TGTGCCAGCAGCCAGGGGCCCTCCCAAGAGACCCAGTACTTC.